These 4 T cell receptor beta chains originate from one sample sequenced in a study of PD-1 blockade in classical Hodgkin lymphoma. As for time point: cycle 4 day 1 (C4D1), after five to seven weeks of nivolumab. After autologous stem cell transplantation all patients relapsed, and prior brentuximab vedotin exposure differed between cohorts. Profiled with immunoSEQ multiplex PCR; TCRdb holds only in-frame clones, not every one. This sample has about 64,000 clones, with around 90% found just once. Sequencing was performed on peripheral blood mononuclear cells (PBMCs), taken before the fourth cycle of nivolumab. Receptors originate from a human donor with classical Hodgkin lymphoma.

This clone was counted only a few times. The rearrangement joins TRBV4-2 to TRBJ1-1, with TRBD1 as a possible D gene (6 bases). This CDR3 contains 13 residues. The V and J ends lost 3 bases and 4 bases respectively, with 9 bases between them. Germline V CDR1 and CDR2: LGHNA, YNFKEQ. This CDR3 is CASSQGHITEAFF. CDR3 nucleotides: TGTGCCAGCAGCCAGGGACACATCACTGAAGCTTTCTTT.

Turning to this clone: One end of the junction is discordant with germline, which a read error may explain. The V call is TRBV19, the J call TRBJ1-6; D is undetermined. This CDR3 region has 12 residues. Germline V lookup: CDR1 LNHDA, CDR2 SQIVND (reference sequence). CDR3 bases: TGTGCCAGTAACGCCTACAATTCACCCCTCCACTTT. It specifies CASNAYNSPLHF.

V usage is TRBV7-3 and J usage is TRBJ1-5; D is undetermined. This CDR3 comprises 13 residues. Deletions cut 5 bases from V and 2 bases from J, with 7 bases between. The germline V gene has CDR1 SGHTA and CDR2 FQGTGA. DNA for the CDR3: TGTGCCAGCAGCCAAGGAGGCAATCAGCCCCAGCATTTT. Its protein product is CASSQGGNQPQHF.

The V call is TRBV7-6, the J call TRBJ2-5, with 11 bases lining up with TRBD2. Germline V lookup: CDR1 SGHVS, CDR2 FNYEAQ. V gave up 6 bases and J gave up 3 bases; unmatched junction bases: 12. The CDR3 extends over 17 amino acids. The CDR3 here is CASSISGGAERKETQYF. The CDR3 DNA reads as TGTGCCAGCAGTATTAGCGGGGGGGCCGAGAGGAAAGAGACCCAGTACTTC.